This TCR beta chain was observed in a study of shared clonotypes between healthy human individuals. Broader study findings: Exclusively blood specimens were collected; tissue repertoires likely differ.

The CDR3 is made up of 13 amino acids. J was trimmed by 2 bases and V by 8 bases; bases with no gene match: 4. CDR1 is MNHNS, CDR2 SASEGT, per germline. A note on this clone: As yet, its antigen is unknown. At the DNA level, this CDR3 is encoded by other sequences in the same sample as well.

Naive CD8 populations comprised CD45RO-negative cells positively selected for CCR7, excluding terminally differentiated effector memory CD45RA+ cells. Assay used: immunoSEQ multiplex PCR; TCRdb lists only in-frame clones, some missing. The sample consists of 1.5 million to 2.5 million clones, roughly 95% of them appearing once. This clonotype originated in a man aged 18 to 30 in good health. The chain recombines TRBV6-1 with TRBJ2-7; TRBD1 matches 9 bases. The sample consisted of naive CD8+ T cells sorted from blood. The CDR3 loop is CASRNRGPYEQYF. The CDR3 region has the DNA TGTGCCAGCCGTAACAGGGGGCCCTACGAGCAGTACTTC.